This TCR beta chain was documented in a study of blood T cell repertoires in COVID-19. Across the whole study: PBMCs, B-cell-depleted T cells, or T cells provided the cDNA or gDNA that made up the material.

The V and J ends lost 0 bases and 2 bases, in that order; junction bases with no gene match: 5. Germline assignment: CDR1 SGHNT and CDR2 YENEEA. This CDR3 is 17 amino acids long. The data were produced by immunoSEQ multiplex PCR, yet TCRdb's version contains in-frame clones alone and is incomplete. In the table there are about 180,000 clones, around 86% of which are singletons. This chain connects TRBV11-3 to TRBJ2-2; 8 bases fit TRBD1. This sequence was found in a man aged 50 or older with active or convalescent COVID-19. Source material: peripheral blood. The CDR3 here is CASSLEADRANTGELFF. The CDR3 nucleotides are TGTGCCAGCAGCTTAGAAGCGGACAGGGCTAACACCGGGGAGCTGTTTTTT. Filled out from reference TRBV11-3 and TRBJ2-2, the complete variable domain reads EAGVVQSPRYKIIEKKQPVAFWCNPISGHNTLYWYLQNLGQGPELLIRYENEEAVDDSQLPKDRFSAERLKGVDSTLKIQPAELGDSAVYLCASSLEADRANTGELFFGEGSRLTVL.